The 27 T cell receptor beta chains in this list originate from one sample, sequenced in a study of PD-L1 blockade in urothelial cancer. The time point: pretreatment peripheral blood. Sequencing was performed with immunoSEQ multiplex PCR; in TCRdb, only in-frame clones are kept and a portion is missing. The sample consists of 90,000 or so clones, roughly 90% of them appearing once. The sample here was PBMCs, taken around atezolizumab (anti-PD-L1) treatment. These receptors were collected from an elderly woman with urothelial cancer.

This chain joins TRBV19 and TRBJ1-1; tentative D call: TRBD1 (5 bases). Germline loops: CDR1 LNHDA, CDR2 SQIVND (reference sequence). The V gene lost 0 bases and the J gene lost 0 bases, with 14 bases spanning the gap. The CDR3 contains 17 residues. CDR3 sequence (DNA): TGTGCCAGTAGTATAGATGACAGCCGATTCTTGAACACTGAAGCTTTCTTT. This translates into CASSIDDSRFLNTEAFF.

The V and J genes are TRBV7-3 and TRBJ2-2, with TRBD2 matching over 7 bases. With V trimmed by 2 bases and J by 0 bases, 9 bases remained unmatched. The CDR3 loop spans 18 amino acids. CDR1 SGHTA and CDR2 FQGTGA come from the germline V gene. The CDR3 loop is CASSLLASGYPNTGELFF. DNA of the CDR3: TGTGCCAGCAGCTTATTGGCTAGCGGTTATCCGAACACCGGGGAGCTGTTTTTT.

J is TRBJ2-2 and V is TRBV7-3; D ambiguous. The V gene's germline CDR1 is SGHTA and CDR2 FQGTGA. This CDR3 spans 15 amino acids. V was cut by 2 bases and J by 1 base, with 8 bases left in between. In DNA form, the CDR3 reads TGTGCCAGCAGCTTAGCCGCAGTGAACACCGGGGAGCTGTTTTTT. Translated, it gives CASSLAAVNTGELFF.

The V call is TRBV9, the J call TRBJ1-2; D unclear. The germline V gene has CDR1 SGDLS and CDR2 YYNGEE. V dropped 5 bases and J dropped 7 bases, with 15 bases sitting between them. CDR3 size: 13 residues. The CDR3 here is CASSVGGSGGYTF. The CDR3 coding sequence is TGTGCCAGCAGTGTTGGAGGGTCCGGTGGCTACACCTTC. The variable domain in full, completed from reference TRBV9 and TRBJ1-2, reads DSGVTQTPKHLITATGQRVTLRCSPRSGDLSVYWYQQSLDQGLQFLIQYYNGEERAKGNILERFSAQQFPDLHSELNLSSLELGDSALYFCASSVGGSGGYTFGSGTRLTVV.

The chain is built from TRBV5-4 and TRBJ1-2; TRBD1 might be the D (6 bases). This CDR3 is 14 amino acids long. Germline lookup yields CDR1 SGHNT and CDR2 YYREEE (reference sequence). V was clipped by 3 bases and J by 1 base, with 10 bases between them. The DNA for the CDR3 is TGTGCCAGCAGCTACCAACAGGGTAACTATGGCTACACCTTC. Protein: CASSYQQGNYGYTF.

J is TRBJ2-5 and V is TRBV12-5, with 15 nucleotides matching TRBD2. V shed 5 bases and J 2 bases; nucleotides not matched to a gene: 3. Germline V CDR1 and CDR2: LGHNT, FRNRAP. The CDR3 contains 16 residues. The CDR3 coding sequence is TGTGCTAGTGGTCACGGACTAGCGGGAGGGCAAGAGACCCAGTACTTC. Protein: CASGHGLAGGQETQYF.

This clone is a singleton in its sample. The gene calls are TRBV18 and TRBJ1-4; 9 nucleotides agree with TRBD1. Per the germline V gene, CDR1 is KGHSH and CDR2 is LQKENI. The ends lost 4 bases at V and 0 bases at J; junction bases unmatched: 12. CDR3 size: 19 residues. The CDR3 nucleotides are TGTGCCAGCTCACATCGGGGGACAGGGAGTCTTGCAACTAATGAAAAACTGTTTTTT. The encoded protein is CASSHRGTGSLATNEKLFF.

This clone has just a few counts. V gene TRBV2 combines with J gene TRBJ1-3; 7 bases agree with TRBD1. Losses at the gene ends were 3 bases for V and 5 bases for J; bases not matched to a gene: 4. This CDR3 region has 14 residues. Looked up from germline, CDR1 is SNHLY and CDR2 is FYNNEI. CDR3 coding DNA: TGTGCCAGCAGTGACCGACAGGGACGAAACACCATATATTTT. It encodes CASSDRQGRNTIYF.

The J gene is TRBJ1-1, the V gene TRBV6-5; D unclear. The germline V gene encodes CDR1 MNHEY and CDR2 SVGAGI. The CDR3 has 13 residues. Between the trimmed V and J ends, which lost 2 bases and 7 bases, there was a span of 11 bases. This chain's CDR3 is CASSYPARGEAFF. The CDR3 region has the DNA TGTGCCAGCAGTTACCCCGCTCGAGGTGAAGCTTTCTTT.

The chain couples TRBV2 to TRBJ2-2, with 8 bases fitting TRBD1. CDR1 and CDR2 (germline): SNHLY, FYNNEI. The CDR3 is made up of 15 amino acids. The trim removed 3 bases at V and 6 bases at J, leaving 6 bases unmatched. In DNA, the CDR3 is TGTGCCAGCAGTGATAGCGACAGGGGTTCCGGGGAGCTGTTTTTT. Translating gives CASSDSDRGSGELFF.

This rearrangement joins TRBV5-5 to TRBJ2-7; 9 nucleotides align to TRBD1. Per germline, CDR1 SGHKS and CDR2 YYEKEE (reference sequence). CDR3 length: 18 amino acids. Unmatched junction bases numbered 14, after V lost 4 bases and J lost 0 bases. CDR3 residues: CASSAEQGALKSSYEQYF. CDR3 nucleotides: TGTGCCAGCAGCGCCGAACAGGGGGCCCTCAAAAGCTCCTACGAGCAGTACTTC.

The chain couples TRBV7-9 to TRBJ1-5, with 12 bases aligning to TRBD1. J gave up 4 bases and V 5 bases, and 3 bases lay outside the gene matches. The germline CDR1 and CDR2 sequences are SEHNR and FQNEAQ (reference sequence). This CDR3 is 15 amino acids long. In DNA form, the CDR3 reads TGTGCCAGCAGCCGGGACAGGGGGCTGAATCAGCCCCAGCATTTT. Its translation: CASSRDRGLNQPQHF.

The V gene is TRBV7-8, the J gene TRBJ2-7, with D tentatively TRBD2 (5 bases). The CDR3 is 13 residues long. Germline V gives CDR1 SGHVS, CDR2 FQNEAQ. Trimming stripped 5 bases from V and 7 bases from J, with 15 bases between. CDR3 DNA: TGTGCCAGCAGCCGACAAGCGGTCGGGGAGCAGTACTTC. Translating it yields CASSRQAVGEQYF.

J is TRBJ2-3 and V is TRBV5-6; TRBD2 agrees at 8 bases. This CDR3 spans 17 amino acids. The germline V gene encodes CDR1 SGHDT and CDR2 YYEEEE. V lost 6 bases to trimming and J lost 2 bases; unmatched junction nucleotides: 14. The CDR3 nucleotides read TGTGCCAGCAAGCGGGGGAGTAGACGAGGAGTCACAGATACGCAGTATTTT. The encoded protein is CASKRGSRRGVTDTQYF.

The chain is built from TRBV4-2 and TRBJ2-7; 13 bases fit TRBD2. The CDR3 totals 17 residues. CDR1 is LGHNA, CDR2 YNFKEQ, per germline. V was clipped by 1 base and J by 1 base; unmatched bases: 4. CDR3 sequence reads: CASSQVGGLAGSYEQYF. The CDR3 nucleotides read TGTGCCAGCAGCCAAGTCGGGGGACTAGCGGGGTCCTACGAGCAGTACTTC.

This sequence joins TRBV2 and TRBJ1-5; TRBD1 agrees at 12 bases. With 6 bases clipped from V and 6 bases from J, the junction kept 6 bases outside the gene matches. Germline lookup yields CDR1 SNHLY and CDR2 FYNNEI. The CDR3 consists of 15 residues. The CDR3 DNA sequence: TGTGCCAGCAGGCCGGGACAGGGGGCTAGTCAGCCCCAGCATTTT. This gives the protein CASRPGQGASQPQHF.

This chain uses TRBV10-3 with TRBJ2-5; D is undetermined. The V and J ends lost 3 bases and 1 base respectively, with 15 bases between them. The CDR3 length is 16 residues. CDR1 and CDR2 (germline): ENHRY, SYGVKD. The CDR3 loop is CAISDLASVPQETQYF. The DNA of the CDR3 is TGTGCCATCAGTGATTTGGCTTCCGTACCCCAAGAGACCCAGTACTTC.

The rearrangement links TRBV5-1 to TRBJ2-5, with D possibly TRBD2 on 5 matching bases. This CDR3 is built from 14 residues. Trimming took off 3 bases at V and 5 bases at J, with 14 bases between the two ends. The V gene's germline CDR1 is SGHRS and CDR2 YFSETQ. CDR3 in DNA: TGCGCCAGCAGCTGGGCCAGGAGGTCGGAGACCCAGTACTTC. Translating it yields CASSWARRSETQYF. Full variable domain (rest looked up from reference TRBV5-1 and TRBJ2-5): KAGVTQTPRYLIKTRGQQVTLSCSPISGHRSVSWYQQTPGQGLQFLFEYFSETQRNKGNFPGRFSGRQFSNSRSEMNVSTLELGDSALYLCASSWARRSETQYFGPGTRLLVL.

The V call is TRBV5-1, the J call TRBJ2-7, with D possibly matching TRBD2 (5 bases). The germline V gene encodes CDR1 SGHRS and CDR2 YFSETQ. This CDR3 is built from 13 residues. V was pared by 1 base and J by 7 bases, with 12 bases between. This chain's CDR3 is CASSLRGPGEQYF. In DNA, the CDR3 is TGCGCCAGCAGCTTGCGGGGTCCGGGGGAGCAGTACTTC.

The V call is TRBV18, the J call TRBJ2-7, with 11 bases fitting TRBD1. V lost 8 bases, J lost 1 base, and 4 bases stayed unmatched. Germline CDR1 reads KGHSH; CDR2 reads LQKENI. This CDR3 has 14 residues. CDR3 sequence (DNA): TGTGCCAGCAGCCGGGACAGGGGGTCCTACGAGCAGTACTTC. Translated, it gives CASSRDRGSYEQYF.

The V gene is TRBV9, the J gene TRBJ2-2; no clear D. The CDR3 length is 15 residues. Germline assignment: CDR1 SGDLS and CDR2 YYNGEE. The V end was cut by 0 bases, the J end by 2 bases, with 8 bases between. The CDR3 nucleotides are TGTGCCAGCAGCGTAGTTCTAGAAAACACCGGGGAGCTGTTTTTT. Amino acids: CASSVVLENTGELFF.

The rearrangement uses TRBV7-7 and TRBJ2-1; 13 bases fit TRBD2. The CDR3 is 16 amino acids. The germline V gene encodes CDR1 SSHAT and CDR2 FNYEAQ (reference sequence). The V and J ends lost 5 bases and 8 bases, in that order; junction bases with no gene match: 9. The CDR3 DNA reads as TGTGCCAGCAGCCGCGGACTAGCGGGAGCGTCAGATGAGCAGTTCTTC. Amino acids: CASSRGLAGASDEQFF.

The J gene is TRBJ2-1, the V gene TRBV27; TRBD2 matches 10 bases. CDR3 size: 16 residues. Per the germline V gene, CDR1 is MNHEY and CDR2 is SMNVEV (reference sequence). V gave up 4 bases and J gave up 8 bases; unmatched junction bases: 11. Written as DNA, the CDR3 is TGTGCCAGCAGTTCGGGGACTAGCGCATACAACGATGAGCAGTTCTTC. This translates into CASSSGTSAYNDEQFF.

CDR3 region: CASSPLGGGNQPQHF. In DNA, the CDR3 is TGTGCCAGCAGCCCCTTGGGGGGGGGCAATCAGCCCCAGCATTTT. The chain couples TRBV28 to TRBJ1-5; D might be TRBD1 (5 bases). V dropped 6 bases and J dropped 2 bases, with 14 bases sitting between them. The CDR3 extends over 15 amino acids. The germline V gene has CDR1 MDHEN and CDR2 SYDVKM.

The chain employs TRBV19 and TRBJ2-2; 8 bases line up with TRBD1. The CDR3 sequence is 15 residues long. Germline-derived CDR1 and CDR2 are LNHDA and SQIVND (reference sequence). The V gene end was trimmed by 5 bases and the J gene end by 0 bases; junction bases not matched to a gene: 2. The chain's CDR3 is CASSPQGANTGELFF. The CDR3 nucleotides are TGTGCCAGTAGTCCACAGGGGGCGAACACCGGGGAGCTGTTTTTT.

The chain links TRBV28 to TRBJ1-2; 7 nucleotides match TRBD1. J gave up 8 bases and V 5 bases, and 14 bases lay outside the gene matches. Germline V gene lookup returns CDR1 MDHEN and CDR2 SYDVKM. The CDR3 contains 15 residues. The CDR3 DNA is TGTGCCAGCAGTGACGACAGGGATGGTTTAAGGGGCTACACCTTC. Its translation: CASSDDRDGLRGYTF.

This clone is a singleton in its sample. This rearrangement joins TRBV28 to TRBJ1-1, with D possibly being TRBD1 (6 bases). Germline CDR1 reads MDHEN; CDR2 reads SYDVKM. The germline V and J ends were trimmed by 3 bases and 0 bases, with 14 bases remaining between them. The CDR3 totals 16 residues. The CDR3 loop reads CASSFGRGIMNTEAFF. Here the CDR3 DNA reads TGTGCCAGCAGTTTTGGCAGGGGAATCATGAACACTGAAGCTTTCTTT.